This T cell receptor beta chain was identified during a study of T cell repertoires in cytomegalovirus infection. Study background: Used in the study were CMV epitopes, some recently identified and HLA-C-restricted, others well-studied and HLA-B-restricted. Public TCR beta signature analysis indicated the presence of both CMV infection and matching HLA type.

Looked up from germline, CDR1 is MNHEY and CDR2 is SMNVEV (reference sequence). V was clipped by 2 bases and J by 0 bases, with 16 bases between them. The CDR3 is made up of 17 amino acids. Study conclusions and caveats: HLA-C-restricted CMV-specific TCR beta clonotypes were dominant in the ex vivo response.

In TCRdb, the reads were re-called with MiXCR into one record per CDR3 protein. The table has some 800,000 distinct CDR3 sequences, about 31% seen once. In this sample, this clonotype turned up many times. Its matching antigen is unknown. The source material was cultured CD8+ T cells from PBMCs, sampled from culture after CMV antigen stimulation. The sequence was obtained from a human donor in good health (CMV status not recorded). Some clones in this sample may be carry-over from other donors' samples. The chain links TRBV27 to TRBJ1-1; D unclear. The CDR3: CASSLEGRLNMNTEAFF. CDR3 sequence (DNA): TGTGCCAGCAGTTTAGAGGGTCGATTAAACATGAACACTGAAGCTTTCTTT.